This T cell receptor (beta chain) was recovered during a study of T cells in Graves' hyperthyroidism and ophthalmopathy. What was amplified from RNA transcripts were TCR beta CDR3 regions. The primer set for the first-round RT-PCR of the TCR CDR3 was HTBI. TCRdb analysed the multiplex PCR reads with MiXCR anew, one entry per CDR3 protein. The sample has 450,000 to 550,000 distinct CDR3 sequences; approximately 25% are singletons. The sample holds many counts of this clonotype. Specimen: blood. This receptor was taken from a woman in her twenties or thirties with Graves' ophthalmopathy.

The DNA for the CDR3 is TGCAGTGCTAGAAGGACTCTGAACACTGAAGCTTTCTTT. Its protein is CSARRTLNTEAFF. The V gene is TRBV20-1, the J gene TRBJ1-1; D remains unclear. Germline values: CDR1 DFQATT, CDR2 SNEGSKA (reference sequence). The CDR3 length is 13 residues. Deletions cut 2 bases from V and 0 bases from J, with 7 bases between.